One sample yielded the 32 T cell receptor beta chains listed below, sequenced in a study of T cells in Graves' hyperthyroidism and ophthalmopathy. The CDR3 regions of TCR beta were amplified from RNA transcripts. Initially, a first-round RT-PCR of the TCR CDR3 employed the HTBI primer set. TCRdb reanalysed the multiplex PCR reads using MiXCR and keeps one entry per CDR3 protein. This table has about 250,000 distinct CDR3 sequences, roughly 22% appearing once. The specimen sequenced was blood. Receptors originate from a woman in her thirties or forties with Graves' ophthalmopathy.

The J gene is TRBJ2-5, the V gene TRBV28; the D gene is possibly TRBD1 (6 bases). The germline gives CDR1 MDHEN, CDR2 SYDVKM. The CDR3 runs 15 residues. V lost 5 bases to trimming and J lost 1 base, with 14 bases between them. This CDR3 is CASSVPGTLQETQYF. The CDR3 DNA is TGTGCCAGCAGTGTACCTGGGACACTCCAAGAGACCCAGTACTTC.

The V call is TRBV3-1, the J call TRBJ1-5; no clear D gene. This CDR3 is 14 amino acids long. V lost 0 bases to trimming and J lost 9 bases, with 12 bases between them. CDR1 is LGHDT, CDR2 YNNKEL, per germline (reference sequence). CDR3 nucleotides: TGTGCCAGCAGCCAAGAGGGAGGAACCGGGCCCCAGCATTTT. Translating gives CASSQEGGTGPQHF.

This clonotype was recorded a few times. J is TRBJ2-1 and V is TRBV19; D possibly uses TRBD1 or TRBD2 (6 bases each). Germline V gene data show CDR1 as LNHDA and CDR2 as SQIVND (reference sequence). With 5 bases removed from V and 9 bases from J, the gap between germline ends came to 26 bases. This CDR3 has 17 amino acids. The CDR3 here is CASSVYRAPNEGGEQFF. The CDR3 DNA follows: TGTGCCAGTAGTGTCTACAGGGCCCCGAACGAGGGGGGTGAGCAGTTCTTC.

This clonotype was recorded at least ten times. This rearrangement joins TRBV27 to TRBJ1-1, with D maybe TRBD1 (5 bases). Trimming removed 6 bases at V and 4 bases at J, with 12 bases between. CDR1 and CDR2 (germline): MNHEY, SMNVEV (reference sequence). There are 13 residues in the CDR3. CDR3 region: CASRGRGGTEAFF. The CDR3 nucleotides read TGTGCCAGCAGGGGACGGGGAGGCACTGAAGCTTTCTTT.

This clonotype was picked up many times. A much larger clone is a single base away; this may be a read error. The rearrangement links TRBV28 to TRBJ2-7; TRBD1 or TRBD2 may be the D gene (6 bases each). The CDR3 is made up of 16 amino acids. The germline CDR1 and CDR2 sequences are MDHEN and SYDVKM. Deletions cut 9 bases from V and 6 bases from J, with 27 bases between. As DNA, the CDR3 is TGTGCCAGAACGCCACAACCCGGGGGCGCCCGGGGCGAGCAGTACTTC. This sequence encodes CARTPQPGGARGEQYF.

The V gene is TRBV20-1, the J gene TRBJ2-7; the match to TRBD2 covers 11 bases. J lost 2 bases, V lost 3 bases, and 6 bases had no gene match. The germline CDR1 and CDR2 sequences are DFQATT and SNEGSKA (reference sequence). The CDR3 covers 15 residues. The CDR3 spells CSARGTSGSPYEQYF. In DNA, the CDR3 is TGCAGTGCTAGGGGAACTAGCGGGAGTCCCTACGAGCAGTACTTC.

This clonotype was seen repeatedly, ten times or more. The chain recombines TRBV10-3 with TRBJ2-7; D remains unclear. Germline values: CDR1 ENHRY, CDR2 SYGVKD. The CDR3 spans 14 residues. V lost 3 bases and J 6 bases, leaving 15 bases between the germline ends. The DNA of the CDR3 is TGTGCCATCAGTGATGCAGGCCAAGAAGGCGAGCAGTACTTC. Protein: CAISDAGQEGEQYF.

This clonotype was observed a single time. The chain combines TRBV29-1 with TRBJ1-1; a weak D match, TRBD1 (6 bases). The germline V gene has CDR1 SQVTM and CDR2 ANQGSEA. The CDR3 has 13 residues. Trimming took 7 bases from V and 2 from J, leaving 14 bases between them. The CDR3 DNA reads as TGCAGCGCCCAGCACAGGGAAAACACTGAAGCTTTCTTT. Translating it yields CSAQHRENTEAFF.

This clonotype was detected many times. CDR3 DNA: TGTGCCAGCACCCCCCGAGCGGGCTATGGCTACACCTTC. Its protein product is CASTPRAGYGYTF. The chain links TRBV11-2 to TRBJ1-2; D uncertain. The CDR3 totals 13 residues. Trimming pared 7 bases from V and 4 bases from J, leaving 13 bases between. The germline V gene encodes CDR1 SGHAT and CDR2 FQNNGV.

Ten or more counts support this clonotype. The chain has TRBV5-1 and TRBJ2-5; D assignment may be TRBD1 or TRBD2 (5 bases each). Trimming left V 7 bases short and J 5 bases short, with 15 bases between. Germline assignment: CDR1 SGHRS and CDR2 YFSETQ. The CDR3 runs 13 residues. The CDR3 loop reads CASARTREETQYF. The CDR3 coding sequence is TGCGCCAGCGCTAGGACCAGGGAGGAGACCCAGTACTTC.

The CDR3 spells CASNTYRASNQPQHF. CDR3 in DNA: TGTGCCAGCAACACATACAGGGCTAGCAATCAGCCCCAGCATTTT. V usage is TRBV6-1 and J usage is TRBJ1-5; TRBD1 might be the D (6 bases). Trimming removed 7 bases at V and 0 bases at J, with 13 bases between. The length of the CDR3 is 15 residues. The germline V gene encodes CDR1 MNHNS and CDR2 SASEGT.

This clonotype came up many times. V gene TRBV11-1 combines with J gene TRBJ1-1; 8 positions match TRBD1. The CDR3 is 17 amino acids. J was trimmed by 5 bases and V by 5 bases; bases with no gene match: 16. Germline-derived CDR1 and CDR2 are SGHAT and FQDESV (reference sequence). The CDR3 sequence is CASSRSQGATSATEAFF. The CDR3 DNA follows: TGTGCCAGCAGCAGATCTCAGGGGGCGACCTCGGCTACTGAAGCTTTCTTT.

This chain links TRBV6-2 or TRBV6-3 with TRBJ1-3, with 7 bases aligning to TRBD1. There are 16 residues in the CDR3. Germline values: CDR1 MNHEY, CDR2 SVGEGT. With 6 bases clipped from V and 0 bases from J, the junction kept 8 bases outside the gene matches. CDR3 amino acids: CASRNTGAISGNTIYF. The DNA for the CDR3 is TGTGCCAGCAGAAACACAGGGGCGATCTCTGGAAACACCATATATTTT.

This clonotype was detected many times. This CDR3 reads CASSPLDGSPLHF. CDR3 DNA: TGTGCCAGCAGCCCCTTGGACGGTTCACCCCTCCACTTT. The J gene is TRBJ1-6, the V gene TRBV4-2; D call uncertain. Deletions cut 4 bases from V and 9 bases from J, with 10 bases between. Germline CDR1 and CDR2: LGHNA and YNFKEQ. The CDR3 covers 13 residues.

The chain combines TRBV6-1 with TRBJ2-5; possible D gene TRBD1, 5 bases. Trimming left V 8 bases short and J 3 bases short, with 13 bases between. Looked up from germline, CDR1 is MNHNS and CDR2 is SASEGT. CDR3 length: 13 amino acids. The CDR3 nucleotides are TGTGCCAGCGGGATACAAGGGGAAGAGACCCAGTACTTC. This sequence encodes CASGIQGEETQYF.

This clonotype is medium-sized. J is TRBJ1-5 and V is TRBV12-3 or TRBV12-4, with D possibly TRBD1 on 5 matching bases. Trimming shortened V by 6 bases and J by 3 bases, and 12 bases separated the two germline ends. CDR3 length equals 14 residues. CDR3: CASSTGLPNQPQHF. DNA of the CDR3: TGTGCCAGCAGCACGGGACTGCCCAATCAGCCCCAGCATTTT.

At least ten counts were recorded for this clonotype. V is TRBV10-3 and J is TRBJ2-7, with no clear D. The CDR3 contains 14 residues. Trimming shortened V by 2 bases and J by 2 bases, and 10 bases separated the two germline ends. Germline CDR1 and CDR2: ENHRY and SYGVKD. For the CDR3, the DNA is TGTGCCATCAGTGAGGGCACCGGCGCCTACGAGCAGTACTTC. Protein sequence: CAISEGTGAYEQYF.

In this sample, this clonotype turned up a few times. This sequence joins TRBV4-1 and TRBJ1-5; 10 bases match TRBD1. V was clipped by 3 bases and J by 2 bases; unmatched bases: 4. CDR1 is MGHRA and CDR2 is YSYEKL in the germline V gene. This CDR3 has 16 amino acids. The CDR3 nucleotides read TGCGCCAGCAGCCATTCCGGGACAGGGGGCAATCAGCCCCAGCATTTT. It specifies CASSHSGTGGNQPQHF.

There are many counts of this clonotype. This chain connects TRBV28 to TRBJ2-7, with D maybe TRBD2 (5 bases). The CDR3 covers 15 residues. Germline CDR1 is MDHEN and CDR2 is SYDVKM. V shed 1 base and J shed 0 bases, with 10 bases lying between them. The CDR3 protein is CASSLSKRISYEQYF. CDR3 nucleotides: TGTGCCAGCAGTTTATCTAAGCGGATCTCCTACGAGCAGTACTTC.

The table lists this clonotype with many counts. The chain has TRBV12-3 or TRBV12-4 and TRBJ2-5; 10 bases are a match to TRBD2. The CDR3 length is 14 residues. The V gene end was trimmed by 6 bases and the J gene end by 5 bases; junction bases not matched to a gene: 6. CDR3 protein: CASRLAGAGETQYF. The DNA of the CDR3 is TGTGCCAGCAGGCTAGCGGGAGCCGGGGAGACCCAGTACTTC.

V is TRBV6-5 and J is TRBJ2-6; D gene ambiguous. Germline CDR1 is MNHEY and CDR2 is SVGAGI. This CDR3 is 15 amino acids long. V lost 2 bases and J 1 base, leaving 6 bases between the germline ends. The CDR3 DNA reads TGTGCCAGCAGTTACAAGGGATCTGGGGCCAACGTCCTGACTTTC. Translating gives CASSYKGSGANVLTF.

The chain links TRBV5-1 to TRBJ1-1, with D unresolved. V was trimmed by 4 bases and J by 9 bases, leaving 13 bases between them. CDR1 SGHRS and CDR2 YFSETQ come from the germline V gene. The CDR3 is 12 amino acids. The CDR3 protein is CASSPEGRKAFF. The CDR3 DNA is TGCGCCAGCAGCCCGGAGGGCAGGAAAGCTTTCTTT.

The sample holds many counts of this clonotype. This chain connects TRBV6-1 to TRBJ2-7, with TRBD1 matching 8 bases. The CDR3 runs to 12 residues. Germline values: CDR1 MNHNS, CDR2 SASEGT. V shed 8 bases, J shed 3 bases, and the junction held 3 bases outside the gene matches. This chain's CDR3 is CASGGQGYEQYF. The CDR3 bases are TGTGCCAGCGGAGGACAGGGCTACGAGCAGTACTTC.

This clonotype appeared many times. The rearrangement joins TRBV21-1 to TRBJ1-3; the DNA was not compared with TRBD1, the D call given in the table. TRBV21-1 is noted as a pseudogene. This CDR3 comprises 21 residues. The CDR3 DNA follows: TGTGCCAGCAGTCCCTACGCGGGACAGGGGCGAACCACTCACTCTGGAAACACCATATATTTT. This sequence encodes CASSPYAGQGRTTHSGNTIYF.

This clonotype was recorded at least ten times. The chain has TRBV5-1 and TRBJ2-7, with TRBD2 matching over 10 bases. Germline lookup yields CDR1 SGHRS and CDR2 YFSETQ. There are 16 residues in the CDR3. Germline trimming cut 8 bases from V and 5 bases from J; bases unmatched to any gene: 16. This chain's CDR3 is CARKRASGRAHNEQYF. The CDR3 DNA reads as TGCGCCAGAAAACGGGCAAGCGGGAGGGCCCACAACGAGCAGTACTTC.

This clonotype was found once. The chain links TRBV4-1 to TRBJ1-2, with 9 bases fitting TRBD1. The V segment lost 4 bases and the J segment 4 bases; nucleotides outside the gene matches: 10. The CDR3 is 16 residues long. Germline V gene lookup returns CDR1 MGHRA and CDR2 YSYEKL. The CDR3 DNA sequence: TGCGCCAGCAGCCTTAAACAGGGGGCGGAGGGCTATGGCTACACCTTC. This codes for CASSLKQGAEGYGYTF.

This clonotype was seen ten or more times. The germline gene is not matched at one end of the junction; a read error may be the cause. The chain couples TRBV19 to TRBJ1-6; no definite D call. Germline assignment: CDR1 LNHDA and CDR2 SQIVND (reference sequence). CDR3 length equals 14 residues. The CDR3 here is CASSSGSYNSPLHF. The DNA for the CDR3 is TGTGCCAGTTCGAGTGGATCCTATAATTCACCCCTCCACTTC.

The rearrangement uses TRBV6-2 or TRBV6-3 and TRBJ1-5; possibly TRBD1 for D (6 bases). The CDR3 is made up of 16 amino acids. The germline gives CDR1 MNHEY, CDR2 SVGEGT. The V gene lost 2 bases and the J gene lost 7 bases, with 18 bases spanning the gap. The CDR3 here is CASSYLGRGMMQPQHF. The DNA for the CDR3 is TGTGCCAGCAGTTACCTTGGCAGGGGAATGATGCAGCCCCAGCATTTT.

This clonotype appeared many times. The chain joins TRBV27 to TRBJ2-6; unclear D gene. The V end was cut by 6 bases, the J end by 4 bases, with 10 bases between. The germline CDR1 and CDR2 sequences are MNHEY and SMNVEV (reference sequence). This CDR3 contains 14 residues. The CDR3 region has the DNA TGTGCCAGCAGCCCTTTTAAGGGGGCCAACGTCCTGACTTTC. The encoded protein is CASSPFKGANVLTF. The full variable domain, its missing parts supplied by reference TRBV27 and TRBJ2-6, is EAQVTQNPRYLITVTGKKLTVTCSQNMNHEYMSWYRQDPGLGLRQIYYSMNVEVTDKGDVPEGYKVSRKEKRNFPLILESPSPNQTSLYFCASSPFKGANVLTFGAGSRLTVL.

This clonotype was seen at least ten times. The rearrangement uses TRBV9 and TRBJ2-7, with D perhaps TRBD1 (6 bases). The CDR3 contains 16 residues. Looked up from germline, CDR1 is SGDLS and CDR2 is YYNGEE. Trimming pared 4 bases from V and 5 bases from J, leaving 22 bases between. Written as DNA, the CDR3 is TGTGCCAGCAGCCTACCCTTCCACAGGGCCGTCAACGAGCAGTACTTC. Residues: CASSLPFHRAVNEQYF.

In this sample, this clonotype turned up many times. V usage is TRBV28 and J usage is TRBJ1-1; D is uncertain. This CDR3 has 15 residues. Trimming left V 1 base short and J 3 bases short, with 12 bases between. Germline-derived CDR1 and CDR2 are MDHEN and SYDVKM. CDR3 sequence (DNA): TGTGCCAGCAGTTTATATATGGGTATGGACACTGAAGCTTTCTTT. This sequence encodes CASSLYMGMDTEAFF.

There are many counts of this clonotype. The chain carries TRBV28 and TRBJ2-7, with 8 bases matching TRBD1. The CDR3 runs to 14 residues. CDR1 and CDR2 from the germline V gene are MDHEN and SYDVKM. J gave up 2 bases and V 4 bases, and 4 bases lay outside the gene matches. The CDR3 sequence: CASSSQQGAYEQYF. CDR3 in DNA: TGTGCCAGCAGTTCACAACAGGGGGCCTACGAGCAGTACTTC.